These T cell receptor beta chains were read from a single sample in a study of blood T cell repertoires in COVID-19. Method: immunoSEQ multiplex PCR; TCRdb's copy keeps in-frame clones and lacks some. The sample consists of fewer than 250,000 clones, 80% to 90% of them appearing once. Sequenced input: peripheral blood. The receptors shown here come from a man in his forties with acute or convalescent COVID-19. CDR3s include the opening cysteine and the closing phenylalanine or tryptophan. D genes are given only for firm matches. The size field is filled for only some rows; it gives once, few, many or a size class.

clone size	V gene	J gene	D gene	CDR3 protein	CDR3 DNA
once	TRBV6-4	TRBJ2-3	TRBD1	CASSDGVGGQADTQYF	TGTGCCAGCAGTGACGGGGTAGGGGGCCAGGCAGATACGCAGTATTTT
once	TRBV6-5	TRBJ1-2	TRBD1	CASRRQGRYGYTF	TGTGCCAGCAGGCGACAGGGGCGGTATGGCTACACCTTC
-	TRBV5-4	TRBJ2-7	TRBD2	CASSPYSGRASYEQYF	TGTGCCAGCAGCCCCTATAGCGGGAGGGCCTCTTACGAGCAGTACTTC
once	TRBV5-1	TRBJ1-1	-	CASSSPGGAGWMNTEAFF	TGCGCCAGCAGCTCCCCCGGTGGTGCAGGGTGGATGAACACTGAAGCTTTCTTT
once	TRBV7-8	TRBJ1-6	-	CASSATTESPLHF	TGTGCCAGCAGCGCCACGACAGAATCACCCCTCCACTTT
-	TRBV2	TRBJ2-7	TRBD1	CASSPATGGRDEQYF	TGTGCCAGCAGCCCGGCCACAGGGGGCAGGGACGAGCAGTACTTC
-	TRBV10-3	TRBJ2-4	-	CAISPSGAKNIQYF	TGTGCCATCAGTCCCTCGGGAGCCAAAAACATTCAGTACTTC
-	TRBV5-1	TRBJ1-4	-	CASSLGLGGAGEKLFF	TGCGCCAGCAGCTTGGGGCTTGGGGGGGCAGGTGAAAAACTGTTTTTT
-	TRBV3-1/TRBV3-2	TRBJ2-5	TRBD2	CATPLAGGRETQYF	TGTGCCACCCCACTAGCGGGAGGGCGGGAGACCCAGTACTTC
-	TRBV6-5	TRBJ2-3	-	CASSPSTDTQYF	TGTGCCAGCAGTCCTAGCACAGATACGCAGTATTTT
-	TRBV5-5	TRBJ2-3	-	CASSLGGNLNTDTQYF	TGTGCCAGCAGCTTGGGCGGGAACCTAAACACAGATACGCAGTATTTT
-	TRBV13	TRBJ2-7	-	CASSLGLASYEQYF	TGTGCCAGCAGCTTAGGGCTAGCGTCCTACGAGCAGTACTTC
-	TRBV19	TRBJ1-6	-	CASKLGGYNSPLHF	TGTGCCAGTAAGCTGGGAGGGTATAATTCACCCCTCCACTTT
-	TRBV28	TRBJ2-7	TRBD1	CASSPGTETYEQYF	TGTGCCAGCAGTCCCGGGACAGAGACCTACGAGCAGTACTTC
-	TRBV2	TRBJ1-3	-	CASSDRGSSGNTIYF	TGTGCCAGCAGTGACAGGGGATCCTCTGGAAACACCATATATTTT
-	TRBV29-1	TRBJ1-1	-	CSVYRQSVATEAFF	TGCAGCGTTTACAGACAGAGCGTGGCGACTGAAGCTTTCTTT
-	TRBV10-3	TRBJ2-7	TRBD1	CAMSQGTASSYEQYF	TGTGCCATGAGCCAAGGGACAGCGAGCTCCTACGAGCAGTACTTC
-	TRBV5-4	TRBJ2-5	-	CASSFPGDRGETQYF	TGTGCCAGCAGCTTTCCGGGAGACCGAGGAGAGACCCAGTACTTC
-	TRBV19	TRBJ2-1	-	CASSMKGRDYNEQFF	TGTGCCAGTAGTATGAAGGGGCGGGACTACAATGAGCAGTTCTTC
-	TRBV7-7	TRBJ2-7	-	CASSPSAGDYEQYF	TGTGCCAGCAGCCCGTCGGCAGGGGACTACGAGCAGTACTTC
-	TRBV27	TRBJ2-1	-	CASMVGGETYNEQFF	TGTGCCAGCATGGTAGGAGGGGAGACCTACAATGAGCAGTTCTTC
-	TRBV7-2	TRBJ2-6	-	CASSFSGGSGANVLTF	TGTGCCAGCAGCTTTTCCGGGGGTTCTGGGGCCAACGTCCTGACTTTC
-	TRBV19	TRBJ2-1	-	CASSVSTEQFF	TGTGCCAGTAGTGTTAGCACTGAGCAGTTCTTC
-	TRBV11-2	TRBJ1-2	TRBD1	CASGRDRVDYGYTF	TGTGCCAGCGGCCGGGACAGGGTAGACTATGGCTACACCTTC
-	TRBV5-1	TRBJ2-2	-	CASSTGQRNTGELFF	TGCGCCAGCAGCACAGGACAGAGGAACACCGGGGAGCTGTTTTTT
-	TRBV7-2	TRBJ2-7	TRBD1	CASSRAGQGGEQYF	TGTGCCAGCAGCCGGGCCGGACAGGGGGGCGAGCAGTACTTC
-	TRBV7-8	TRBJ2-1	-	CASSLTVRSEEQFF	TGTGCCAGCAGCTTAACTGTTAGGAGTGAGGAGCAGTTCTTC
-	TRBV28	TRBJ2-7	-	CASSFLGDSGEQYF	TGTGCCAGCAGTTTCCTTGGGGACTCTGGGGAGCAGTACTTC
-	TRBV10-1	TRBJ1-1	TRBD1	CASSLTGGETEAFF	TGCGCCAGCAGTCTCACAGGGGGTGAAACTGAAGCTTTCTTT